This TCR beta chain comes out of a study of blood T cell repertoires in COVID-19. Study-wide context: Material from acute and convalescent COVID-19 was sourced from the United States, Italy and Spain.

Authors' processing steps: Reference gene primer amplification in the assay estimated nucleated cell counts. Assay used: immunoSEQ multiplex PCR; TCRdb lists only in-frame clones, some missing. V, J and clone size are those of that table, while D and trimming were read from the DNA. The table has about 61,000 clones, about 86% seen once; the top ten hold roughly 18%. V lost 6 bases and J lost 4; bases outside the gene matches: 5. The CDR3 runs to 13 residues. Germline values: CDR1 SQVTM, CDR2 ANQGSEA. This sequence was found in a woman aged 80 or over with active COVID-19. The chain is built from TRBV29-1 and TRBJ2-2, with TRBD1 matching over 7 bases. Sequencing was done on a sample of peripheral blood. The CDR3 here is CSVGTAITGELFF. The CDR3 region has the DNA TGCAGCGTCGGGACAGCCATCACCGGGGAGCTGTTTTTT.